The 21 T cell receptor beta chains below come from one sample, sequenced in a study of shared clonotypes between healthy human individuals. Naivety among CD8 cells was defined by CD45RO negativity and positive CCR7 selection, thereby excluding terminally differentiated effector memory CD45RA+ cells. Assay used: immunoSEQ multiplex PCR; TCRdb lists only in-frame clones, some missing. Here the sample spans about 600,000 clones, around 95% being singletons. The sample comprised naive CD8+ T cells sorted from blood. The receptors here all came from a woman aged 30 to 39 in good health.

The chain carries TRBV5-1 and TRBJ2-1; D is uncertain. The CDR3 length is 11 residues. Germline assignment: CDR1 SGHRS and CDR2 YFSETQ. Trimming left V 6 bases short and J 9 bases short, with 10 bases between. The CDR3 is CASILDGEQFF. The CDR3 DNA sequence: TGCGCCAGCATTCTCGATGGTGAGCAGTTCTTC.

V usage is TRBV28 and J usage is TRBJ1-1; D ambiguous. Looked up from germline, CDR1 is MDHEN and CDR2 is SYDVKM. The V end was cut by 5 bases, the J end by 6 bases, with 13 bases between. This CDR3 spans 13 amino acids. CDR3 sequence: CASSIALSAEAFF. For the CDR3, the DNA is TGTGCCAGCAGTATAGCTTTGAGTGCTGAAGCTTTCTTT.

The chain carries TRBV19 and TRBJ2-1; D is possibly TRBD2 (5 bases). Germline V gene sequence: CDR1 LNHDA, CDR2 SQIVND (reference sequence). The length of the CDR3 is 14 residues. Trimming shortened V by 5 bases and J by 1 base, and 9 bases separated the two germline ends. DNA of the CDR3: TGTGCCAGTAGTTTCGGGGTATCCTACAATGAGCAGTTCTTC. Translation: CASSFGVSYNEQFF.

The V gene is TRBV2, the J gene TRBJ2-7; 7 nucleotides agree with TRBD2. After removal of 8 bases from V and 2 bases from J, the junction contained 3 bases not matched to a gene. The germline gives CDR1 SNHLY, CDR2 FYNNEI. The length of the CDR3 is 12 residues. In DNA, the CDR3 is TGTGCCAGCCGGACTAGTCCCTACGAGCAGTACTTC. This sequence encodes CASRTSPYEQYF.

Note on this clone: The sample has other DNA sequences that encode this CDR3 too. V usage is TRBV9 and J usage is TRBJ2-1; TRBD1 matches at 7 bases. The V and J ends lost 4 bases and 5 bases, in that order; junction bases with no gene match: 6. This CDR3 has 14 amino acids. The germline gives CDR1 SGDLS, CDR2 YYNGEE. CDR3 sequence reads: CASSNRDSNNEQFF. In DNA form, the CDR3 reads TGTGCCAGCAGCAACCGGGACAGCAACAATGAGCAGTTCTTC.

The chain links TRBV10-3 to TRBJ2-3, with 8 bases fitting TRBD2. CDR1 is ENHRY, CDR2 SYGVKD, per germline. The ends lost 2 bases at V and 7 bases at J; junction bases unmatched: 11. The CDR3 length is 16 residues. The CDR3 DNA reads TGTGCCATCAGTGAGGCTACTAGCTCGGGGGGGAATACGCAGTATTTT. Encoded protein: CAISEATSSGGNTQYF.

This rearrangement joins TRBV11-2 to TRBJ2-1, with 8 nucleotides matching TRBD1. Germline CDR1 reads SGHAT; CDR2 reads FQNNGV. This CDR3 has 13 residues. The V and J ends lost 7 bases and 8 bases, in that order; junction bases with no gene match: 7. The CDR3, as DNA: TGTGCCAGCAACACAGGGGGTAGCTATGAGCAGTTCTTC. Protein product: CASNTGGSYEQFF.

This sequence joins TRBV27 and TRBJ2-1; D is perhaps TRBD1 or TRBD2 (5 bases each). Germline values: CDR1 MNHEY, CDR2 SMNVEV (reference sequence). The CDR3 spans 15 residues. V shed 5 bases and J shed 6 bases, with 17 bases lying between them. CDR3 DNA sequence: TGTGCCAGCAGTATCCGGGGACCTTACCTCAATGAGCAGTTCTTC. Translation: CASSIRGPYLNEQFF.

The rearrangement uses TRBV23-1 and TRBJ1-5; D unresolved. TRBV23-1 is identified as an open reading frame with a role that is uncertain. The CDR3 has 14 amino acids. Trimming cost V 2 bases and J 0 bases, with 5 bases left between them. The CDR3 coding sequence is TGCGCCAGCAGTCAAAGCCTTAGCAATCAGCCCCAGCATTTT. It translates to CASSQSLSNQPQHF.

The genes are TRBV2 and TRBJ2-2; D may be TRBD2 (6 bases). The CDR3 spans 14 residues. Per germline, CDR1 SNHLY and CDR2 FYNNEI. Trimming stripped 3 bases from V and 10 bases from J, with 15 bases between. The CDR3 DNA reads TGTGCCAGCAGTGATTGGGGGGTTGAGTCGGAGCTGTTTTTT. It codes for CASSDWGVESELFF. Full variable domain (missing parts from reference TRBV2 and TRBJ2-2): EPEVTQTPSHQVTQMGQEVILRCVPISNHLYFYWYRQILGQKVEFLVSFYNNEISEKSEIFDDQFSVERPDGSNFTLKIRSTKLEDSAMYFCASSDWGVESELFFGEGSRLTVL.

A single count supports this clone. V and J are TRBV27 and TRBJ2-2; D ambiguous. V was cut by 8 bases and J by 0 bases, with 7 bases left in between. The CDR3 is made up of 13 amino acids. Germline V lookup: CDR1 MNHEY, CDR2 SMNVEV (reference sequence). The CDR3 bases are TGTGCCAGCGAAACTCCGAACACCGGGGAGCTGTTTTTT. Amino acid sequence: CASETPNTGELFF.

A note on this clone: The same CDR3 is also encoded by other DNA sequences in this sample. The chain couples TRBV28 to TRBJ2-5; D not resolved. Germline loops: CDR1 MDHEN, CDR2 SYDVKM. Trimming took 5 bases from V and 2 from J, leaving 0 bases between them. The CDR3 runs to 10 residues. The DNA of the CDR3 is TGTGCCAGCAGTCAAGAGACCCAGTACTTC. This gives the protein CASSQETQYF.

V is TRBV15 and J is TRBJ1-1; possibly TRBD1 for D (5 bases). Germline loops: CDR1 LNHNV, CDR2 YYDKDF (reference sequence). Trimming stripped 3 bases from V and 1 base from J, with 9 bases between. The CDR3 has 14 residues. The CDR3 reads CATSSPDTNTEAFF. The CDR3 coding sequence is TGTGCCACCAGCAGTCCGGACACGAACACTGAAGCTTTCTTT.

This chain uses TRBV4-1 with TRBJ2-7; the D gene is possibly TRBD1 (6 bases). This CDR3 has 15 amino acids. V was pared by 1 base and J by 2 bases, with 12 bases between. The germline gives CDR1 MGHRA, CDR2 YSYEKL. CDR3 in DNA: TGCGCCAGCAGCCAAGGACACAGGGCAACCTACGAGCAGTACTTC. Residues: CASSQGHRATYEQYF.

The chain employs TRBV27 and TRBJ2-3, with D possibly called TRBD1 or TRBD2 (6 bases each). Looked up from germline, CDR1 is MNHEY and CDR2 is SMNVEV (reference sequence). Trimming left V 3 bases short and J 2 bases short, with 12 bases between. This CDR3 is 15 amino acids long. The CDR3 region is CASSFVRGATDTQYF. The CDR3 region has the DNA TGTGCCAGCAGTTTCGTGAGGGGGGCCACAGATACGCAGTATTTT.

The chain is built from TRBV28 and TRBJ2-5; either TRBD1 or TRBD2 may supply D (5 bases each). This CDR3 has 14 residues. Trimming removed 7 bases at V and 5 bases at J, with 17 bases between. Germline CDR1 MDHEN, CDR2 SYDVKM. CDR3 nucleotides: TGTGCCAGCACCGACCGGGACGAGATCGAGACCCAGTACTTC. This sequence encodes CASTDRDEIETQYF.

The chain recombines TRBV7-9 with TRBJ2-7; 11 nucleotides line up with TRBD2. Germline-derived CDR1 and CDR2 are SEHNR and FQNEAQ (reference sequence). The trim removed 5 bases at V and 4 bases at J, leaving 10 bases unmatched. The CDR3 is 16 amino acids. In DNA form, the CDR3 reads TGTGCCAGCAGCCAGAGTAGCCTAGCGGGAGGATACGAGCAGTACTTC. Translating gives CASSQSSLAGGYEQYF.

This chain uses TRBV9 with TRBJ2-3; 11 bases are a match to TRBD2. The V and J ends lost 3 bases and 0 bases, in that order; junction bases with no gene match: 6. Germline V gene data show CDR1 as SGDLS and CDR2 as YYNGEE. The CDR3 covers 17 residues. CDR3 nucleotide sequence: TGTGCCAGCAGCGGCAGGACTAGCGGGCTAAGCACAGATACGCAGTATTTT. It translates to CASSGRTSGLSTDTQYF.

The chain uses TRBV9 and TRBJ2-1; 11 bases match TRBD2. Trimming at V came to 3 bases and at J to 8 bases, leaving 7 bases not matched to a gene. This CDR3 comprises 15 residues. CDR1 and CDR2 from the germline V gene are SGDLS and YYNGEE. The CDR3 region is CASSGASGRWDEQFF. The CDR3 DNA sequence: TGTGCCAGCAGCGGTGCTAGCGGGAGGTGGGATGAGCAGTTCTTC.

The V gene is TRBV28, the J gene TRBJ2-5, with 9 bases identical to TRBD2. The end of the DNA is better explained by TRBJ2-7, so the J call may be wrong. The CDR3 length is 15 residues. Germline CDR1 is MDHEN and CDR2 is SYDVKM. The CDR3 DNA sequence: TGTGCCAGCAGTTTTAGGGTAGCGGGAGCATACGAGCAGTACTTC. Translated, it gives CASSFRVAGAYEQYF.

The rearrangement uses TRBV4-2 and TRBJ2-1; D not resolved. Germline loops: CDR1 LGHNA, CDR2 YNFKEQ. V gave up 0 bases and J gave up 1 base, with 10 bases separating them. The CDR3 has 16 amino acids. This chain's CDR3 is CASSQDPLGSYNEQFF. As DNA, the CDR3 is TGTGCCAGCAGCCAAGATCCCCTGGGTTCCTACAATGAGCAGTTCTTC.